A single T cell receptor beta chain is shown here with its context. With 4 bases removed from V and 8 bases from J, the gap between germline ends came to 7 bases. CDR1 and CDR2 from the germline V gene are MNHEY and SVGEGT. The CDR3 spans 11 residues. Some clones are missing from TCRdb's copy, which holds only in-frame ones; the method was immunoSEQ multiplex PCR. This table has 250,000 to 300,000 clones, more than 75% appearing once. The data originate from a study of blood T cell repertoires in COVID-19. The genes are TRBV6-2 or TRBV6-3 and TRBJ2-3; D gene uncertain. The receptor comes from a woman aged 55-70 years in a cohort exposed to, infected with or recovered from COVID-19 (not recorded which). Input material: PBMCs or T cells enriched from blood (not recorded which). The CDR3 nucleotides read TGTGCCAGCAGTTCCCTCCCTACGCAGTATTTT. The encoded protein is CASSSLPTQYF.